This TCR beta chain was identified in a study of blood T cell repertoires in COVID-19. Overall study: Sample material is recorded as cDNA or gDNA derived from T cells, B-cell-depleted T cells, or PBMCs.

Authors' data handling: For nucleated cells, counts were estimated from reference gene primer amplification. Measured with immunoSEQ multiplex PCR; TCRdb has only the in-frame clones, and not every one. V and J calls and clone size are copied from that table; D and trimming were computed from the DNA. This sample carries about 140,000 clones, more than 70% of them seen once, and the ten largest clones take approximately 8.2%. The length of the CDR3 is 14 residues. Trimming cost V 4 bases and J 2 bases, with 14 bases left between them. CDR1 GTSNPN and CDR2 SVGIG come from the germline V gene (reference sequence).

The sample was peripheral blood. The chain carries TRBV30 and TRBJ1-1; a weak D match, TRBD1 (6 bases). The sequence was collected from a woman aged 55-69 years with acute or convalescent COVID-19. DNA of the CDR3: TGTGCCTGGACCACGGGACACCTTAACACTGAAGCTTTCTTT. Translating it yields CAWTTGHLNTEAFF.